The T cell receptor beta chain under discussion was sequenced for a study of shared clonotypes between healthy human individuals. As defined, naive CD8 cells were CD45RO-negative and positively selected for CCR7, with terminally differentiated effector memory CD45RA+ cells excluded. Assay runs were performed at deep level. As handled by the study authors: Filtering differed since immunoSEQ provided only junctions, with no quality scores. TCRdb keeps only in-frame clones here, not all; method: immunoSEQ multiplex PCR. V and J calls and clone size come straight from that table; D and trimming were deduced from the DNA. The table lists approximately 2,200,000 clones, more than 85% of them singletons. V lost 6 bases and J lost 6, with 12 bases in between. This CDR3 region has 12 residues. CDR1 and CDR2 (germline): MNHNY, SVGAGI (reference sequence). This clone was observed once.

This clonotype originated in a man between 18 and 35 years old in good health. Some clones in this sample may be carry-over from other donors' samples. V gene TRBV6-6 combines with J gene TRBJ2-7, with D unclear. Sequenced: naive CD8+ T cells from PBMCs. The CDR3 here is CASRHTTGEQYF. CDR3 in DNA: TGTGCCAGCAGGCACACTACTGGCGAGCAGTACTTC.